Following are 23 T cell receptor beta chains from one sample sequenced in a study of response to subunit inactivated influenza vaccine. TCRdb re-analysed the RT-PCR reads in MiXCR, keeping a single row per CDR3 protein. The sample comprises about 540,000 distinct CDR3 sequences, roughly 15% of which are singletons, and roughly 10% rests with the top ten. Sequences were derived from PBMCs from blood, sampled 12 days after vaccination. Receptors were obtained from a man aged 50 to 60 who received an inactivated influenza vaccine.

The chain recombines TRBV7-6 with TRBJ2-7; 11 bases agree with TRBD2. This CDR3 is 17 amino acids long. The trim removed 2 bases at V and 0 bases at J, leaving 6 bases unmatched. Germline CDR1 reads SGHVS; CDR2 reads FNYEAQ. The CDR3 reads CASSLRLAGGSSYEQYF. In DNA form, the CDR3 reads TGTGCCAGCAGCTTACGGCTAGCGGGAGGAAGCTCCTACGAGCAGTACTTC.

In its sample, this clonotype was seen many times. The chain has TRBV12-3 or TRBV12-4 and TRBJ2-7, with a weak D call TRBD2 (7 bases). This CDR3 is 17 amino acids long. V was trimmed by 5 bases and J by 0 bases, leaving 20 bases between them. DNA for the CDR3: TGTGCCAGCAGTCCAATAATGGGAGGGGGGAGCTCCTACGAGCAGTACTTC. Its translation is CASSPIMGGGSSYEQYF.

The genes are TRBV6-5 and TRBJ2-1; D is tentatively TRBD1 or TRBD2 (5 bases each). Trimming pared 4 bases from V and 8 bases from J, leaving 15 bases between. The V gene's germline CDR1 is MNHEY and CDR2 SVGAGI. The CDR3 is made up of 14 amino acids. As DNA, the CDR3 is TGTGCCAGCAGTTCCGGGGCCCGGACTTATGAGCAGTTCTTC. It is translated as CASSSGARTYEQFF.

This chain joins TRBV29-1 and TRBJ1-2; 7 bases are shared with TRBD1. V lost 6 bases and J lost 0; bases outside the gene matches: 4. CDR3 length: 13 amino acids. The germline V gene has CDR1 SQVTM and CDR2 ANQGSEA. CDR3 in amino acids: CSVRDRANYGYTF. For the CDR3, the DNA is TGCAGCGTCCGGGACAGAGCTAACTATGGCTACACCTTC.

Of note for this clonotype: The junction departs from germline at one end; a sequencing error may be responsible. This rearrangement joins TRBV12-3 or TRBV12-4 to TRBJ2-1; no clear D gene. This CDR3 contains 12 residues. The CDR3 loop reads CASSFGYHEQFF. The CDR3 bases are TGTGCCAGCAGTTTCGGCTACCATGAGCAGTTCTTC.

The rearrangement joins TRBV10-3 to TRBJ1-1; TRBD1 might be the D (6 bases). Germline V lookup: CDR1 ENHRY, CDR2 SYGVKD. Trimming shortened V by 3 bases and J by 5 bases, and 16 bases separated the two germline ends. The CDR3 has 15 residues. The CDR3 region is CAISDPAGAGTEAFF. DNA for the CDR3: TGTGCCATCAGTGATCCCGCAGGGGCCGGAACTGAAGCTTTCTTT.

This clonotype has a handful of counts. The chain recombines TRBV7-9 with TRBJ2-1; D not certain. This CDR3 spans 13 amino acids. CDR1 and CDR2 (germline): SEHNR, FQNEAQ (reference sequence). V gave up 2 bases and J gave up 10 bases, with 12 bases separating them. The CDR3 region is CASSLYSPGEQFF. CDR3 nucleotides: TGTGCCAGCAGCTTATATAGCCCTGGGGAGCAGTTCTTC.

This clonotype was picked up a small number of times. The CDR3 reads CATSDPSGAGYNEQFF. The CDR3 DNA sequence: TGTGCCACCAGTGATCCGTCGGGAGCCGGCTACAATGAGCAGTTCTTC. This chain connects TRBV24-1 to TRBJ2-1, with a tentative D call TRBD2 (6 bases). This CDR3 region has 16 residues. The V end lost 3 bases, the J end lost 3 bases, and 14 bases lay between the germline ends. Germline V gene sequence: CDR1 KGHDR, CDR2 SFDVKD.

This clonotype was recorded many times. The chain is built from TRBV28 and TRBJ1-1; 7 bases are shared with TRBD1. The germline CDR1 and CDR2 sequences are MDHEN and SYDVKM. Unmatched junction bases numbered 5, after V lost 6 bases and J lost 7 bases. The CDR3 covers 12 residues. The CDR3 sequence: CASSWGTDEAFF. CDR3 nucleotide sequence: TGTGCCAGCAGCTGGGGGACAGATGAAGCTTTCTTT.

This clonotype was counted a few times. V is TRBV5-6 and J is TRBJ2-1; 7 bases agree with TRBD1. The ends lost 1 base at V and 1 base at J; junction bases unmatched: 11. Per the germline V gene, CDR1 is SGHDT and CDR2 is YYEEEE. The CDR3 runs 18 residues. In nucleotides, the CDR3 is TGTGCCAGCAGCTTGCCACCGACAGGGACCTTTTCCTACAATGAGCAGTTCTTC. Encoded protein: CASSLPPTGTFSYNEQFF.

The chain combines TRBV20-1 with TRBJ2-7; D remains ambiguous. The V and J ends lost 6 bases and 1 base respectively, with 16 bases between them. Germline values: CDR1 DFQATT, CDR2 SNEGSKA (reference sequence). The CDR3 covers 14 residues. The CDR3 reads CSAASAFMSYEQYF. CDR3 coding DNA: TGCAGTGCCGCATCCGCCTTTATGTCCTACGAGCAGTACTTC.

This clonotype was counted only a few times. The V call is TRBV7-6, the J call TRBJ1-1; a weak D match, TRBD1 (5 bases). V shed 1 base and J shed 1 base, with 10 bases lying between them. This CDR3 is built from 15 residues. Germline CDR1 and CDR2: SGHVS and FNYEAQ. The CDR3 DNA reads as TGTGCCAGCAGCTTAGACGGGGGGGGGAACACTGAAGCTTTCTTT. Translated, it gives CASSLDGGGNTEAFF.

In its sample, this clonotype was seen a few times. The chain uses TRBV12-3 or TRBV12-4 and TRBJ1-6; D is undetermined. This CDR3 contains 14 residues. Trimming pared 3 bases from V and 5 bases from J, leaving 8 bases between. The CDR3 nucleotides are TGTGCCAGCAGTTTCAAAGGGAATAATTCACCCCTCCACTTT. Translated, it gives CASSFKGNNSPLHF.

This clonotype showed up just a few times. V and J are TRBV20-1 and TRBJ2-7; D unresolved. V was cut by 5 bases and J by 3 bases, with 11 bases left in between. Germline V gene sequence: CDR1 DFQATT, CDR2 SNEGSKA (reference sequence). CDR3 length: 12 residues. The CDR3 reads CSAEWLNYEQYF. The CDR3 bases are TGCAGTGCTGAATGGCTAAACTACGAGCAGTACTTC.

This clonotype was recorded at least ten times. The chain links TRBV11-2 to TRBJ2-6, with D unresolved. The CDR3 contains 13 residues. Germline CDR1 reads SGHAT; CDR2 reads FQNNGV. V was cut by 5 bases and J by 0 bases, with 2 bases left in between. Here the CDR3 reads CASSNSGANVLTF. DNA for the CDR3: TGTGCCAGCAGCAACTCTGGGGCCAACGTCCTGACTTTC.

V and J are TRBV29-1 and TRBJ1-1, with 10 bases lining up with TRBD1. This CDR3 spans 14 amino acids. Germline trimming cut 7 bases from V and 2 bases from J; bases unmatched to any gene: 7. Germline V gene data show CDR1 as SQVTM and CDR2 as ANQGSEA. The CDR3 sequence is CSAVLTGGNTEAFF. The CDR3 DNA sequence: TGCAGCGCCGTATTGACAGGGGGCAACACTGAAGCTTTCTTT.

This chain connects TRBV12-3 or TRBV12-4 to TRBJ2-2; D is ambiguous. Trimming took 3 bases from V and 0 from J, leaving 8 bases between them. This CDR3 spans 15 amino acids. The DNA for the CDR3 is TGTGCCAGCAGTTTTAACACAGCGAACACCGGGGAGCTGTTTTTT. This translates into CASSFNTANTGELFF.

The chain combines TRBV6-1 with TRBJ2-6; D may match TRBD1 or TRBD2 (5 bases each). The germline V gene has CDR1 MNHNS and CDR2 SASEGT. V lost 7 bases and J 2 bases, leaving 18 bases between the germline ends. This CDR3 has 17 amino acids. Here the CDR3 DNA reads TGTGCCAGCATTCCGGGCCCCGAGGGGCCTGGGGCCAACGTCCTGACTTTC. Encoded protein: CASIPGPEGPGANVLTF.

This clonotype was counted ten times or more. The chain has TRBV4-2 and TRBJ1-5, with D maybe TRBD1 (6 bases). Trimming shortened V by 0 bases and J by 1 base, and 10 bases separated the two germline ends. CDR3 length equals 16 residues. Germline CDR1 is LGHNA and CDR2 is YNFKEQ. DNA for the CDR3: TGTGCCAGCAGCCAAGATCCCGACAGGAGCAATCAGCCCCAGCATTTT. Translation gives CASSQDPDRSNQPQHF.

The J gene is TRBJ2-1, the V gene TRBV18, with D unclear. This CDR3 contains 15 residues. The germline V and J ends were trimmed by 2 bases and 3 bases, with 11 bases remaining between them. Per germline, CDR1 KGHSH and CDR2 LQKENI. CDR3 nucleotide sequence: TGTGCCAGCTCACCATCCCGGGCCCTCTACAATGAGCAGTTCTTC. Protein: CASSPSRALYNEQFF.

This clonotype was detected only a few times. J is TRBJ1-3 and V is TRBV7-8; a weak D match, TRBD1 (6 bases). This CDR3 spans 17 amino acids. The germline V gene encodes CDR1 SGHVS and CDR2 FQNEAQ. Trimming took off 1 base at V and 4 bases at J, with 17 bases between the two ends. CDR3 bases: TGTGCCAGCAGCTTAGATGGGGGGCTCTTGCCCGGAAACACCATATATTTT. This encodes CASSLDGGLLPGNTIYF.

The chain has TRBV28 and TRBJ2-5; D remains unclear. This CDR3 comprises 13 residues. From germline, CDR1 is MDHEN and CDR2 SYDVKM. V was shortened by 7 bases and J by 5 bases, with 14 bases between the two germline ends. This CDR3 reads CASNRSWGETQYF. CDR3 DNA sequence: TGTGCCAGCAACCGATCATGGGGTGAGACCCAGTACTTC.

The chain couples TRBV12-3 or TRBV12-4 to TRBJ2-7; perhaps TRBD2 as D (6 bases). Trimming stripped 5 bases from V and 4 bases from J, with 15 bases between. This CDR3 is 14 amino acids long. In DNA form, the CDR3 reads TGTGCCAGCAGTCCAACTAGCCAGATTTACGAGCAGTACTTC. Translated, it gives CASSPTSQIYEQYF.